This is a list of T cell receptor beta chains from one sample in a study of cytomegalovirus exposure and HLA in healthy donors. Only in-frame clones appear in the TCRdb table, and some are missing; sequencing was by immunoSEQ multiplex PCR. This sample carries about 130,000 clones, roughly 81% of them seen once, and the ten largest clones take roughly 1.1%. The specimen sequenced was PBMCs. These receptors came from a woman aged 25 to 39 in good health and CMV-seronegative. CDR3s include the opening cysteine and the closing phenylalanine or tryptophan. D genes are given only for firm matches. Size is omitted from some rows. Given values are once, few, many or a class for expanded clones.

size,V,D,J,CDR3,DNA
-,TRBV7-6,-,TRBJ2-2,CASSLPRAGELFF,TGTGCCAGCAGCCTACCTAGAGCCGGGGAGCTGTTTTTT
once,TRBV19,-,TRBJ1-1,CASSIKGDTEAFF,TGTGCCAGTAGTATTAAGGGGGACACTGAAGCTTTCTTT
-,TRBV6-5,-,TRBJ1-5,CASSYSAGSSQPQHF,TGTGCCAGCAGTTACTCGGCGGGGTCTAGTCAGCCCCAGCATTTT
few,TRBV7-8,-,TRBJ2-7,CASSLYAGGTGDYEQYF,TGTGCCAGCAGCTTATATGCGGGGGGGACAGGGGATTACGAGCAGTACTTC
few,TRBV6-5,-,TRBJ1-1,CASSYSSTGSSEAFF,TGTGCCAGCAGTTACTCGAGTACGGGGTCTTCTGAAGCTTTCTTT
-,TRBV15,-,TRBJ2-7,CATSRDPGIYEQYF,TGTGCCACCAGCAGAGACCCGGGAATCTACGAGCAGTACTTC
once,TRBV2,TRBD2,TRBJ2-3,CASSYGGATDTQYF,TGTGCCAGCAGCTACGGGGGGGCAACAGATACGCAGTATTTT
-,TRBV4-1,-,TRBJ2-7,CASSQDRLTIAEQYF,TGCGCCAGCAGCCAAGACCGGTTGACAATTGCCGAGCAGTACTTC
-,TRBV30,TRBD1,TRBJ1-4,CAWKQGAVTNEKLFF,TGTGCCTGGAAACAGGGGGCTGTAACTAATGAAAAACTGTTTTTT
-,TRBV5-1,-,TRBJ2-5,CASSLQDQETQYF,TGCGCCAGCAGCTTGCAGGACCAAGAGACCCAGTACTTC
-,TRBV4-2,TRBD2,TRBJ2-1,CASSQDSLAEHNEQFF,TGTGCCAGCAGCCAAGATTCGCTAGCGGAGCACAATGAGCAGTTCTTC
-,TRBV5-1,-,TRBJ2-3,CASSLDPSTDTQYF,TGCGCCAGCAGCTTGGATCCGAGCACAGATACGCAGTATTTT
few,TRBV6-5,TRBD1,TRBJ1-2,CASSYRDRGNYGYTF,TGTGCCAGCAGTTACCGGGACAGGGGAAACTATGGCTACACCTTC
few,TRBV27,TRBD2,TRBJ2-3,CASSLRLTSGSTDTQYF,TGTGCCAGCAGTCTCCGACTAACTAGCGGGAGCACAGATACGCAGTATTTT
-,TRBV4-1,-,TRBJ1-2,CASSTRNRDGHGYTF,TGCGCCAGCAGCACACGGAACAGGGACGGGCATGGCTACACCTTC
-,TRBV5-6,TRBD2,TRBJ2-7,CASRRRAGGLNYEQYF,TGTGCCAGCAGAAGAAGAGCGGGGGGCTTAAACTACGAGCAGTACTTC
-,TRBV2,TRBD1,TRBJ2-5,CASSELGQGLQTQYF,TGTGCCAGCAGTGAGTTGGGACAGGGATTACAGACCCAGTACTTC
-,TRBV7-8,TRBD1,TRBJ2-7,CASSLRDSRIYEQYF,TGTGCCAGCAGCTTAAGGGACAGCAGGATCTACGAGCAGTACTTC
once,TRBV4-2,-,TRBJ1-2,CASSQVPPPITGRNYGYTF,TGTGCCAGCAGCCAAGTCCCGCCCCCAATAACAGGGAGAAACTATGGCTACACCTTC
few,TRBV29-1,-,TRBJ2-5,CSVGGETQYF,TGCAGCGTCGGAGGAGAGACCCAGTACTTC
once,TRBV30,-,TRBJ2-1,CAWSGGNEQFF,TGTGCCTGGAGTGGCGGCAATGAGCAGTTCTTC
-,TRBV10-3,-,TRBJ1-5,CAISEAGNQPQHF,TGTGCCATCAGTGAGGCGGGGAATCAGCCCCAGCATTTT
-,TRBV6-5,TRBD1,TRBJ1-2,CASSYDRGGNGYTF,TGTGCCAGCAGTTACGACAGGGGCGGGAATGGCTACACCTTC
-,TRBV27,TRBD1,TRBJ1-2,CASRLSGGNYGYTF,TGTGCCAGCAGGTTATCAGGGGGAAACTATGGCTACACCTTC
-,TRBV4-1,TRBD2,TRBJ2-3,CASSQAAGYGLAGGADTQYF,TGCGCCAGCAGCCAAGCTGCGGGATACGGACTAGCGGGAGGGGCAGATACGCAGTATTTT
-,TRBV5-1,TRBD2,TRBJ2-7,CASSLEGSGVYEQYF,TGCGCCAGCAGCTTGGAGGGAAGCGGGGTGTACGAGCAGTACTTC
-,TRBV5-1,TRBD1,TRBJ2-7,CASSSTGLDYEQYF,TGCGCCAGCAGCTCGACAGGGCTTGACTACGAGCAGTACTTC
-,TRBV19,TRBD2,TRBJ2-7,CASSTGTTPQYEQYF,TGTGCCAGTAGTACGGGGACTACCCCGCAATACGAGCAGTACTTC
-,TRBV6-5,-,TRBJ2-7,CASRHVSNYEQYF,TGTGCCAGCAGACACGTGTCCAACTACGAGCAGTACTTC